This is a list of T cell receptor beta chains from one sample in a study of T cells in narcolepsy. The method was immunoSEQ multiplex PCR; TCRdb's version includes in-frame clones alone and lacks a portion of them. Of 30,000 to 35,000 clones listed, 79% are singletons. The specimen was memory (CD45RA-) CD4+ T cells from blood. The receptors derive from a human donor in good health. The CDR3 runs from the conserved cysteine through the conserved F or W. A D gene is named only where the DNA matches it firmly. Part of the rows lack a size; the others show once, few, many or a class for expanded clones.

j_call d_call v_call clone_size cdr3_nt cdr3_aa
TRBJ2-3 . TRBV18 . TGTGCCAGCTCACCATTGGCCGATACGCAGTATTTT CASSPLADTQYF
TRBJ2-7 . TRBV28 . TGTGCCAGCAGTGGTAGCGGACCGTCCTACGAGCAGTACTTC CASSGSGPSYEQYF
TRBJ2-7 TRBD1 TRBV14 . TGTGCCAGCAGCCGGGACAGGGGGAGCTACGAGCAGTACTTC CASSRDRGSYEQYF
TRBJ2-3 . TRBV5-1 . TGCGCCAGCAGCTTGGCTACACTAGTGGCAGATACGCAGTATTTT CASSLATLVADTQYF
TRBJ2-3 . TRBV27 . TGTGCCAGCAGTTTTACAGGGTTCACAGATACGCAGTATTTT CASSFTGFTDTQYF
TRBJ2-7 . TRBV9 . TGTGCCAGCAGCGTAGGTGGGAGTTGGGTCCGGGCGTCGGGTTCCTACGAGCAGTACTTC CASSVGGSWVRASGSYEQYF
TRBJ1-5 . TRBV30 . TGTGCCTGGAGTGTATCGCAGAAAAGCAATCAGCCCCAGCATTTT CAWSVSQKSNQPQHF
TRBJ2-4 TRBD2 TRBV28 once TGTGCCAGCAGCCCGGGACTAGCGGGCGATCTCATTCAGTACTTC CASSPGLAGDLIQYF
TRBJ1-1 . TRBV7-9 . TGTGCCAGCAGCCATAACCGGGACCCTCTTGAGGAGGCTTTCTTT CASSHNRDPLEEAFF
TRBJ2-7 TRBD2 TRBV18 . TGTGCCAGCTCACGGACTAGCGGGAGTTCGGACGAGCAGTACTTC CASSRTSGSSDEQYF
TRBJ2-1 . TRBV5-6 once TGTGCCAGCAGCTTTCGAGGCTACAATGAGCAGTTCTTC CASSFRGYNEQFF
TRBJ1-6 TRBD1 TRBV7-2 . TGTGCCAGCAGCCCCCCGGGACAGGGTATTTCACCCCTCCACTTT CASSPPGQGISPLHF
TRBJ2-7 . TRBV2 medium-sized TGTGCCAGCAGTGGTTACGAGCAGTACTTC CASSGYEQYF
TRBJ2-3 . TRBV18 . TGTGCCAGCTCCTCCGGGGGCACAGATACGCAGTATTTT CASSSGGTDTQYF
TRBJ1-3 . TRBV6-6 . TGTGCCAGCAGTTACTCCGTTGATCCTGGAAACACCATATATTTT CASSYSVDPGNTIYF
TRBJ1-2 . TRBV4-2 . TGTGCCAGCAGCCAAGATGGGGGGCTTGGCTACACCTTC CASSQDGGLGYTF
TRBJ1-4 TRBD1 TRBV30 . TGTGCCTGGGAACCGGGACAGGGATATAATGAAAAACTGTTTTTT CAWEPGQGYNEKLFF
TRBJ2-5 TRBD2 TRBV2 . TGTGCCTACAAGAGCGGGAGGGCCGCGGAGACCCAGTACTTC CAYKSGRAAETQYF
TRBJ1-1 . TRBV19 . TGTGCCAGTAGTATAGATCCGGGGGCGAACACTGAAGCTTTCTTT CASSIDPGANTEAFF
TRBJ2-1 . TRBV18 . TGTGCCAGCTCATCGATTGGAGGGACGCAAATCTCCTACAATGAGCAGTTCTTC CASSSIGGTQISYNEQFF
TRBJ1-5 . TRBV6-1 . TGTGCCAGCCTCCTGATGGGGGGCAATCAGCCCCAGCATTTT CASLLMGGNQPQHF
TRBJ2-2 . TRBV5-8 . TGTGCCAGCAGCAGAGGGGGTTTACAGACCGGGGAGCTGTTTTTT CASSRGGLQTGELFF
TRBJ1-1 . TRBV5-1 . TGCGCCAGCAGCCCCTACGGGGCTTTGAACACTGAAGCTTTCTTT CASSPYGALNTEAFF
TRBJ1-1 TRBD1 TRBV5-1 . TGCGCCAGCAGCCTGACAGGGCTAAACACTGAAGCTTTCTTT CASSLTGLNTEAFF
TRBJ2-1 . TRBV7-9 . TGTGCCAGCAGCTTGGGGACGGGCTCCTACAATGAGCAGTTCTTC CASSLGTGSYNEQFF
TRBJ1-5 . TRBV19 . TGTGCCAGTACCAATATGGGCGGGGGTAGCAATCAGCCCCAGCATTTT CASTNMGGGSNQPQHF
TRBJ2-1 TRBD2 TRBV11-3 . TGTGCCAGCAGCTTAGGACTAGCTTCCAATGAGCAGTTCTTC CASSLGLASNEQFF
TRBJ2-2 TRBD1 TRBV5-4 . TGTGCCAGCAGCTTCTCAGGGGGCATCGGGGAGCTGTTTTTT CASSFSGGIGELFF
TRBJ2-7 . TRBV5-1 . TGCGCCAGCAGTCCCCTCCAGAGCTACGAGCAGTACTTC CASSPLQSYEQYF
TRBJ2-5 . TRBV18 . TGTGCCAGCTCACCCGACCTTGCGGAGACCCAGTACTTC CASSPDLAETQYF
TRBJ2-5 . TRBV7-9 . TGTGCCAGCAGCTTACTCCCCAGCAGGCAAGGCGAGACCCAGTACTTC CASSLLPSRQGETQYF
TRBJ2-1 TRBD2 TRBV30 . TGTGCCTCTTCAGGGGAGACTAGCGGGAGGGCCCATGAGCAGTTCTTC CASSGETSGRAHEQFF
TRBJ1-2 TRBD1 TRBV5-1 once TGCGCCAGCAACGAAAGACAGGGGGGTGGCTACACCTTC CASNERQGGGYTF
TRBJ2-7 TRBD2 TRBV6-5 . TGTGCCAGCAGTTACTCGGGACTAGCGGGAAACGAGCAGTACTTC CASSYSGLAGNEQYF
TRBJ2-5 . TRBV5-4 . TGTGCCAGCAGCGCTCAAGAGACCCAGTACTTC CASSAQETQYF
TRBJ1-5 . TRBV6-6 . TGTGCCAGCAGTTACTCTCCGGACACCAATCAGCCCCAGCATTTT CASSYSPDTNQPQHF
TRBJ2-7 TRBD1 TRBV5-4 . TGTGCCAGCAGCTTTGATGACAGGGGCCACGAGCAGTACTTC CASSFDDRGHEQYF
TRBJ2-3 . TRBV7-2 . TGTGCCAGCAGCTTAGGGAGGCCCATAGATACGCAGTATTTT CASSLGRPIDTQYF
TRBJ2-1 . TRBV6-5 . TGTGCCAGCAGTTACTCGCCGGGAGTTGGGAATGAGCAGTTCTTC CASSYSPGVGNEQFF
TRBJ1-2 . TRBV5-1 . TGCGCCAGCAGCTTGGGAGCTCGGGGAAGGGGTGGCTACACCTTC CASSLGARGRGGYTF
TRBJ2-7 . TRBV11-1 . TGTGCCAGCAGCTTAGCGGCGGACTACGAGCAGTACTTC CASSLAADYEQYF
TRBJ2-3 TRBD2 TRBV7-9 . TGTGCCAGCAGCTTAGGCCTAGCGGGCCCCACAGATACGCAGTATTTT CASSLGLAGPTDTQYF
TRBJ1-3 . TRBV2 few TGTGCCAGCGCGGTTTCTGGAAACACCATATATTTT CASAVSGNTIYF
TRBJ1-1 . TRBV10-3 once TGTGCCATCAGTGACCCTACAGGGCAGCACACTGAAGCTTTCTTT CAISDPTGQHTEAFF